This TCR beta chain was recovered during a study of cytomegalovirus exposure and HLA in healthy donors. Overall study: Inside one of the first data releases sat about 85 million unique TCRs taken from HLA-typed donors. General study results and limits: High sensitivity and specificity were reportedly achieved when the classifier diagnosed cytomegalovirus status. In an earlier analysis, productive rearrangement rates for most beta V segments clustered near 87% or 30%. Several V segments, TRBV6-2 and TRBV6-3 among them, could not be told apart and were dropped.

Of note for this clone: Its antigen is currently unknown.

CDR3 length: 15 amino acids. After removal of 4 bases from V and 8 bases from J, the junction contained 6 bases not matched to a gene. The germline V gene encodes CDR1 SGDLS and CDR2 YYNGEE. The PCR was carried out with 60 Vbeta primers and 13 Jbeta primers. Repertoires were generated with immunoSEQ multiplex PCR, while TCRdb's copy carries only in-frame clones and drops some. Listed are about 84,000 clones; approximately 0.58% falls within the top ten. This chain joins TRBV9 and TRBJ2-1; TRBD2 matches 13 bases. The clonotype was recovered from a man between 50 and 59 years old in good health and CMV-seronegative. The sequenced material came from PBMCs. This chain's CDR3 is CASSYRTSGGDEQFF. The CDR3 region has the DNA TGTGCCAGCAGCTACAGGACTAGCGGGGGCGATGAGCAGTTCTTC. Full variable domain (rest looked up from reference TRBV9 and TRBJ2-1): DSGVTQTPKHLITATGQRVTLRCSPRSGDLSVYWYQQSLDQGLQFLIQYYNGEERAKGNILERFSAQQFPDLHSELNLSSLELGDSALYFCASSYRTSGGDEQFFGPGTRLTVL.